This entry lists 9 T cell receptor beta chains sequenced from one sample in a study of early T cells in non-severe SARS-CoV-2 infection (dated by TCRdb to the early 2020s). The library came from 5' RACE. Instrument used: NextSeq 500. TCRdb reworked the public reads: Q25 trimming with fastp, MiXCR clone assembly, productive beta chains retained. Duplicate CDR3 protein sequences are folded into a single record with the most common DNA and genes. For this sample there are some 28,000 distinct CDR3 sequences; approximately 4.2% appear just once. 9% to 13% of the sample is held by the ten biggest clonotypes. The specimen was whole blood. Every receptor here comes from an adult who was a healthcare worker with PCR-confirmed SARS-CoV-2 infection or an uninfected control (not recorded which).

In its sample, this clonotype was seen a few times. The chain's CDR3 is CASSQETSGGNTGELFF. CDR3 DNA sequence: TGTGCCAGCAGCCAAGAGACTAGCGGGGGGAACACCGGGGAGCTGTTTTTT. The chain has TRBV4-2 and TRBJ2-2; 12 nucleotides agree with TRBD2. Germline V CDR1 and CDR2: LGHNA, YNFKEQ. The junction had 0 bases not matched to a gene; V was cut back by 0 bases and J by 1 base. The CDR3 covers 17 residues.

The chain combines TRBV5-5 with TRBJ2-1; possible D gene TRBD1, 5 bases. The V gene lost 4 bases and the J gene lost 2 bases, with 10 bases spanning the gap. Germline assignment: CDR1 SGHKS and CDR2 YYEKEE (reference sequence). The CDR3 runs 14 residues. The CDR3 loop reads CASSTATAYNEQFF. As DNA, the CDR3 is TGTGCCAGCAGCACTGCGACAGCCTACAATGAGCAGTTCTTC.

This clonotype was detected ten times or more. The chain combines TRBV5-1 with TRBJ1-2; 8 bases map to TRBD1. V shed 3 bases and J 6 bases; nucleotides not matched to a gene: 7. Germline loops: CDR1 SGHRS, CDR2 YFSETQ. CDR3 length: 14 amino acids. CDR3 sequence: CASSSMQGAHGYTF. The CDR3 nucleotides read TGCGCCAGCAGCTCGATGCAGGGGGCGCATGGCTACACCTTC.

This clonotype was picked up many times. The junction differs from germline at one of its ends, possibly a read error. V and J are TRBV6-1 and TRBJ1-3; possible D gene TRBD1, 6 bases. CDR3 length: 13 amino acids. Germline values: CDR1 MNHNS, CDR2 SASEGT. The CDR3 region is CASSEIRGTTIYF. CDR3 nucleotide sequence: TGTGCCAGCAGTGAAATCAGGGGAACCACCATATATTTT.

The table lists this clonotype with many counts. This chain uses TRBV28 with TRBJ2-2; possible D gene TRBD1, 6 bases. Trimming pared 6 bases from V and 5 bases from J, leaving 22 bases between. The CDR3 consists of 17 residues. Germline-derived CDR1 and CDR2 are MDHEN and SYDVKM. The CDR3 is CASRESMGRRGTGELFF. DNA for the CDR3: TGTGCCAGCAGGGAATCCATGGGGCGCAGGGGAACCGGGGAGCTGTTTTTT.

This clonotype occurred many times. This sequence joins TRBV7-2 and TRBJ2-5; TRBD1 aligns across 8 bases. This CDR3 comprises 14 residues. J gave up 3 bases and V 5 bases, and 5 bases lay outside the gene matches. CDR1 is SGHTA, CDR2 FQGNSA, per germline. DNA of the CDR3: TGTGCCAGCAGCCCCAACAGGGGGAAAGAGACCCAGTACTTC. Protein sequence: CASSPNRGKETQYF.

This sequence joins TRBV6-1 and TRBJ1-3; no reliable D call. V was pared by 5 bases and J by 0 bases, with 11 bases between. The CDR3 is made up of 15 amino acids. In germline, CDR1 is MNHNS, CDR2 SASEGT. This CDR3 is CASSQGLSSGNTIYF. The CDR3 region has the DNA TGTGCCAGCAGTCAAGGACTGAGCTCTGGAAACACCATATATTTT.

The chain joins TRBV7-3 to TRBJ2-1; D is possibly TRBD2 (6 bases). Germline CDR1 and CDR2: SGHTA and FQGTGA. Trimming pared 5 bases from V and 4 bases from J, leaving 15 bases between. The length of the CDR3 is 15 residues. CDR3 DNA sequence: TGTGCCAGCAGCGGGACTCATTCCCCATACAATGAGCAGTTCTTC. It codes for CASSGTHSPYNEQFF.

The rearrangement uses TRBV24-1 and TRBJ2-3; no definite D call. This CDR3 contains 14 residues. V lost 5 bases and J 2 bases, leaving 10 bases between the germline ends. Looked up from germline, CDR1 is KGHDR and CDR2 is SFDVKD. This CDR3 reads CATSAGSTTDTQYF. In nucleotides, the CDR3 is TGTGCCACCAGTGCCGGGTCTACCACAGATACGCAGTATTTT.